The next 10 T cell receptor beta chains were all read from a single sample in a study of early T cells in non-severe SARS-CoV-2 infection (dated by TCRdb to the early 2020s). Libraries were built with 5' RACE. For sequencing, a NextSeq 500 was employed. TCRdb cleaned the public reads at Q25 with fastp, built clones with MiXCR and kept in-frame beta chains. Records with the same CDR3 protein are collapsed into one entry carrying the most frequent genes and DNA. This sample has under 50,000 distinct CDR3 sequences in its table, and about 23% of those were observed once. The top ten constitute 4% to 5% of the sample. The sequences come from whole blood, collected at baseline. Source of these receptors: an adult who was a healthcare worker with PCR-confirmed SARS-CoV-2 infection or an uninfected control (not recorded which).

This clonotype turned up a few times. The chain links TRBV12-3 or TRBV12-4 to TRBJ1-1, with D perhaps TRBD1 (5 bases). Deletions cut 5 bases from V and 2 bases from J, with 21 bases between. There are 17 residues in the CDR3. The CDR3, as DNA: TGTGCCAGCAGTCCCCCCCTACCGGGACCCGGTAACACTGAAGCTTTCTTT. Translation gives CASSPPLPGPGNTEAFF.

This clonotype showed up just a few times. V is TRBV5-5 and J is TRBJ1-5, with D maybe TRBD1 (5 bases). CDR1 and CDR2 from the germline V gene are SGHKS and YYEKEE (reference sequence). Trimming left V 0 bases short and J 5 bases short, with 9 bases between. CDR3 length: 14 residues. CDR3 sequence reads: CASSLGQRDQPQHF. In DNA, the CDR3 is TGTGCCAGCAGCTTGGGACAGCGCGATCAGCCCCAGCATTTT.

The chain couples TRBV7-9 to TRBJ2-2; D unresolved. The CDR3 consists of 15 residues. Trimming left V 5 bases short and J 5 bases short, with 15 bases between. The germline V gene encodes CDR1 SEHNR and CDR2 FQNEAQ (reference sequence). For the CDR3, the DNA is TGTGCCAGCAGCCCGTACGACGTGGCGACCGGGGAGCTGTTTTTT. This encodes CASSPYDVATGELFF.

The J gene is TRBJ1-2, the V gene TRBV4-2; no clear D. The CDR3 sequence is 14 residues long. V was clipped by 1 base and J by 4 bases, with 10 bases between them. Looked up from germline, CDR1 is LGHNA and CDR2 is YNFKEQ. The CDR3 DNA reads TGTGCCAGCAGCCAAGTCCTACAGCCCTATGGCTACACCTTC. It is translated as CASSQVLQPYGYTF.

This chain connects TRBV3-1 to TRBJ2-7; D might be TRBD2 (5 bases). V was shortened by 4 bases and J by 5 bases, with 15 bases between the two germline ends. This CDR3 contains 14 residues. From germline, CDR1 is LGHDT and CDR2 YNNKEL (reference sequence). The CDR3 protein is CASSPVTPEDEQYF. The DNA for the CDR3 is TGTGCCAGCAGCCCCGTTACACCGGAGGACGAGCAGTACTTC.

The chain combines TRBV25-1 with TRBJ2-6; the match to TRBD1 covers 8 bases. CDR1 and CDR2 from the germline V gene are MGHDK and SYGVNS. The CDR3 loop spans 17 amino acids. J gave up 0 bases and V 8 bases, and 9 bases lay outside the gene matches. Written as DNA, the CDR3 is TGTGCCAGCCTTGCGACAGGGGAATACTCTGGGGCCAACGTCCTGACTTTC. Protein product: CASLATGEYSGANVLTF.

This clonotype was counted only a few times. The chain is built from TRBV3-1 and TRBJ2-7; TRBD2 aligns across 8 bases. The junction had 7 bases not matched to a gene; V was cut back by 7 bases and J by 2 bases. CDR1 and CDR2 from the germline V gene are LGHDT and YNNKEL (reference sequence). This CDR3 spans 14 amino acids. CDR3 sequence reads: CASTPGLGAYEQYF. CDR3 DNA: TGTGCCAGCACCCCGGGACTAGGGGCCTACGAGCAGTACTTC.

This clonotype was seen a handful of times. The rearrangement links TRBV18 to TRBJ2-7; no firm D call. CDR1 and CDR2 (germline): KGHSH, LQKENI. The germline V and J ends were trimmed by 5 bases and 4 bases, with 9 bases remaining between them. The CDR3 contains 12 residues. This CDR3 reads CASSSLTYEQYF. CDR3 bases: TGTGCCAGCTCATCCCTTACTTACGAGCAGTACTTC.

This clonotype was recorded many times. This chain links TRBV27 with TRBJ1-5; D not certain. Trimming took off 0 bases at V and 4 bases at J, with 10 bases between the two ends. Germline V gene sequence: CDR1 MNHEY, CDR2 SMNVEV (reference sequence). The CDR3 totals 15 residues. The CDR3 is CASSLSASSNQPQHF. The CDR3 bases are TGTGCCAGCAGTTTATCCGCCAGCTCAAATCAGCCCCAGCATTTT.

A few counts support this clonotype. The chain combines TRBV6-6 with TRBJ2-2, with 13 bases aligning to TRBD2. The CDR3 covers 17 residues. Germline trimming cut 4 bases from V and 6 bases from J; bases unmatched to any gene: 8. The germline V gene encodes CDR1 MNHNY and CDR2 SVGAGI (reference sequence). CDR3 sequence: CASSLLAGGHSSGELFF. CDR3 in DNA: TGTGCCAGCAGTTTACTAGCGGGGGGGCACTCCTCCGGGGAGCTGTTTTTT.